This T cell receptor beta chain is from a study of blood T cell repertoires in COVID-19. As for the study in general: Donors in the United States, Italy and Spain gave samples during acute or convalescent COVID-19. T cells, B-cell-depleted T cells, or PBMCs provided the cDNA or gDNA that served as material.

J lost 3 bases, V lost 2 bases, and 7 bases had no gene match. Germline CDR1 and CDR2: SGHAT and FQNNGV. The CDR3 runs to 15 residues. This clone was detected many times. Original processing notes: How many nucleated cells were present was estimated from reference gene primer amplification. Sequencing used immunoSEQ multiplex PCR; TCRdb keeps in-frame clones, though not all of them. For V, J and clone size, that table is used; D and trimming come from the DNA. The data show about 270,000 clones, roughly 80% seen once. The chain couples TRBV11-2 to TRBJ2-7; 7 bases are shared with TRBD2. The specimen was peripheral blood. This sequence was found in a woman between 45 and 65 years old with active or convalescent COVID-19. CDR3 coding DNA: TGTGCCAGCAGCTTAAGTAGCGGGTACTTCTACGAGCAGTACTTC. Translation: CASSLSSGYFYEQYF.